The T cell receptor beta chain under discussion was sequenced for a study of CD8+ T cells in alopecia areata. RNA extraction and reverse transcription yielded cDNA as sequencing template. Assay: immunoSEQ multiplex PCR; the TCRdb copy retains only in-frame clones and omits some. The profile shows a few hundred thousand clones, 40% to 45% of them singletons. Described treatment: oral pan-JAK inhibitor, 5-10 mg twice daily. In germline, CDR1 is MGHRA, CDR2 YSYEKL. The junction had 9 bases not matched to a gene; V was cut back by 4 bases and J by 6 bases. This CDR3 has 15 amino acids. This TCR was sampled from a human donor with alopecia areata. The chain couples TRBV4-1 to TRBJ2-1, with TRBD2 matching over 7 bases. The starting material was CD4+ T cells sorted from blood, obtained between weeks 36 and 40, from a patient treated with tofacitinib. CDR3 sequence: CASSRRAGVGNEQFF. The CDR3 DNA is TGCGCCAGCAGCCGGCGGGCGGGAGTTGGCAATGAGCAGTTCTTC.